The following is a T cell receptor beta chain sequence with its context. Clones were sequenced by immunoSEQ multiplex PCR, and TCRdb holds only the in-frame ones, with some missing. The sample shows about 160,000 clones, 82% of them seen only once. The sample originates from a study of blood T cell repertoires in COVID-19. CDR3 length: 15 amino acids. Germline CDR1 and CDR2: LNHNV and YYDKDF (reference sequence). The V gene end was trimmed by 5 bases and the J gene end by 1 base; junction bases not matched to a gene: 4. The study recruited people aged roughly 18 to 100 years across approximately 23 US areas.

This receptor was taken from a man in his fifties or sixties who had recovered from COVID-19. This rearrangement joins TRBV15 to TRBJ1-4; 7 bases are a match to TRBD1. The sequencing input was PBMCs or T cells enriched from blood (not recorded which). The CDR3 DNA sequence: TGTGCCACCAGCCCAAGGACAGGAACTAATGAAAAACTGTTTTTT. It is translated as CATSPRTGTNEKLFF. The full variable domain, with the rest looked up from reference TRBV15 and TRBJ1-4, is DAMVIQNPRYQVTQFGKPVTLSCSQTLNHNVMYWYQQKSSQAPKLLFHYYDKDFNNEADTPDNFQSRRPNTSFCFLDIRSPGLGDTAMYLCATSPRTGTNEKLFFGSGTQLSVL.